One and the same sample provided the 27 T cell receptor beta chains below, sequenced in a study of blood T cell repertoires in COVID-19. Measured with immunoSEQ multiplex PCR; TCRdb has only the in-frame clones, and not every one. The table shows 30,000 or so clones, with 80% to 90% occurring only once. Sequenced material: peripheral blood. These receptor sequences come from a woman of 80 years or more with active or convalescent COVID-19.

V gene TRBV30 combines with J gene TRBJ2-2; 9 bases map to TRBD1. From germline, CDR1 is GTSNPN and CDR2 SVGIG (reference sequence). J was trimmed by 4 bases and V by 1 base; bases with no gene match: 7. This CDR3 region has 16 residues. The CDR3, as DNA: TGTGCCTGGAGTGGATTAAGACAGGGGGGCACCGGGGAGCTGTTTTTT. Translating it yields CAWSGLRQGGTGELFF.

V usage is TRBV4-3 and J usage is TRBJ1-4; TRBD1 agrees at 7 bases. J was trimmed by 8 bases and V by 0 bases; bases with no gene match: 9. CDR1 and CDR2 from the germline V gene are LGHNA and YSLEER. The CDR3 has 16 amino acids. DNA of the CDR3: TGCGCCAGCAGCCAAGATAGTGGGACAGTCACAGAAAAACTGTTTTTT. Translation gives CASSQDSGTVTEKLFF.

This clone has a single count. The chain couples TRBV9 to TRBJ1-2, with a possible D match to TRBD1 (5 bases). V lost 2 bases and J 4 bases, leaving 6 bases between the germline ends. CDR3 size: 12 residues. CDR1 is SGDLS and CDR2 is YYNGEE in the germline V gene. The DNA for the CDR3 is TGTGCCAGCAGCGTGCAGGGCTATGGCTACACCTTC. This codes for CASSVQGYGYTF. Full variable domain (rest looked up from reference TRBV9 and TRBJ1-2): DSGVTQTPKHLITATGQRVTLRCSPRSGDLSVYWYQQSLDQGLQFLIQYYNGEERAKGNILERFSAQQFPDLHSELNLSSLELGDSALYFCASSVQGYGYTFGSGTRLTVV.

The rearrangement uses TRBV6-5 and TRBJ1-1, with D possibly being TRBD1 (6 bases). The CDR3 is 13 residues long. V shed 6 bases and J shed 4 bases, with 12 bases lying between them. Germline V gene lookup returns CDR1 MNHEY and CDR2 SVGAGI. CDR3 loop: CASSQDSFTEAFF. The CDR3 nucleotides are TGTGCCAGCAGCCAGGACAGTTTCACTGAAGCTTTCTTT.

The chain couples TRBV3-1 (or the pseudogene TRBV3-2) to TRBJ2-2; D remains ambiguous. Germline-derived CDR1 and CDR2 are LGHDT and YNNKEL (reference sequence). V was shortened by 1 base and J by 6 bases, with 6 bases between the two germline ends. This CDR3 contains 13 residues. Written as DNA, the CDR3 is TGTGCCAGCAGCCAAGTAAATCCCGGGGAGCTGTTTTTT. This sequence encodes CASSQVNPGELFF.

The chain couples TRBV5-4 to TRBJ2-7, with TRBD2 identical over 14 bases. Germline CDR1 reads SGHNT; CDR2 reads YYREEE (reference sequence). Losses at the gene ends were 4 bases for V and 7 bases for J; bases not matched to a gene: 13. CDR3 size: 17 residues. CDR3 sequence: CASSPPRGTSGSGEQYF. The CDR3 nucleotides read TGTGCCAGCAGCCCTCCCCGGGGGACTAGCGGGAGCGGTGAGCAGTACTTC.

The genes are TRBV5-1 and TRBJ2-2; 11 bases match TRBD2. This CDR3 has 16 amino acids. Unmatched junction bases numbered 3, after V lost 4 bases and J lost 1 base. Germline V gene data show CDR1 as SGHRS and CDR2 as YFSETQ. CDR3: CASSLSGGVNTGELFF. The CDR3 bases are TGCGCCAGCAGCCTTAGCGGGGGGGTGAACACCGGGGAGCTGTTTTTT.

V usage is TRBV12-5 and J usage is TRBJ1-6; tentative D call: TRBD1 (6 bases). The CDR3 loop spans 15 amino acids. The ends were cut back, 0 bases at V and 7 bases at J, with 10 bases in the middle. Germline V gives CDR1 LGHNT, CDR2 FRNRAP. Written as DNA, the CDR3 is TGTGCTAGTGGTTTGGTACAGGGCGAAAATTCACCCCTCCACTTT. This sequence encodes CASGLVQGENSPLHF. Combining the CDR3 with reference TRBV12-5 and TRBJ1-6 gives the whole variable domain DARVTQTPRHKVTEMGQEVTMRCQPILGHNTVFWYRQTMMQGLELLAYFRNRAPLDDSGMPKDRFSAEMPDATLATLKIQPSEPRDSAVYFCASGLVQGENSPLHFGNGTRLTVT.

The chain uses TRBV6-5 and TRBJ2-5; no clear D. The CDR3 runs to 11 residues. Germline V CDR1 and CDR2: MNHEY, SVGAGI. V lost 6 bases and J 5 bases, leaving 7 bases between the germline ends. CDR3 coding DNA: TGTGCCAGCAGCCTCCGGGAGACCCAGTACTTC. Translated, it gives CASSLRETQYF.

The genes are TRBV2 and TRBJ1-1; 11 bases align to TRBD1. The ends lost 7 bases at V and 5 bases at J; junction bases unmatched: 3. This CDR3 region has 13 residues. Germline CDR1 and CDR2: SNHLY and FYNNEI. CDR3 region: CASTDRGRTEAFF. The CDR3 DNA reads as TGTGCCAGCACGGACAGGGGGCGGACTGAAGCTTTCTTT.

The J gene is TRBJ1-4, the V gene TRBV9, with unresolved D. Trimming left V 0 bases short and J 10 bases short, with 13 bases between. The CDR3 spans 14 residues. CDR1 and CDR2 from the germline V gene are SGDLS and YYNGEE. CDR3 residues: CASSVEATGRKLFF. In nucleotides, the CDR3 is TGTGCCAGCAGCGTAGAAGCCACCGGGAGAAAACTGTTTTTT.

This chain connects TRBV5-1 to TRBJ1-1; D ambiguous. This CDR3 spans 14 amino acids. V lost 4 bases and J lost 1, with 11 bases in between. Germline CDR1 and CDR2: SGHRS and YFSETQ. Written as DNA, the CDR3 is TGCGCCAGCAGCATTCCCACACAGAACACTGAAGCTTTCTTT. It encodes CASSIPTQNTEAFF.

This clone was seen a handful of times. This chain links TRBV9 with TRBJ2-5, with TRBD1 matching 7 bases. This CDR3 has 14 residues. With 3 bases clipped from V and 1 base from J, the junction kept 3 bases outside the gene matches. The V gene's germline CDR1 is SGDLS and CDR2 YYNGEE. In nucleotides, the CDR3 is TGTGCCAGCAGCGCGTACAGGGGCCAAGAGACCCAGTACTTC. Translation: CASSAYRGQETQYF.

J is TRBJ2-1 and V is TRBV29-1; 12 nucleotides align to TRBD1. The CDR3 is 13 residues long. V trimming: 6 bases; J trimming: 10 bases; junction bases outside the gene matches: 7. CDR1 and CDR2 from the germline V gene are SQVTM and ANQGSEA. The CDR3 DNA is TGCAGCGTCCCGGGACAGGGGGCGCAGGAGCAGTTCTTC. This sequence encodes CSVPGQGAQEQFF.

The chain employs TRBV5-5 and TRBJ1-2; TRBD1 aligns across 11 bases. Germline V gene lookup returns CDR1 SGHKS and CDR2 YYEKEE (reference sequence). The CDR3 has 14 residues. The V segment lost 4 bases and the J segment 6 bases; nucleotides outside the gene matches: 5. This chain's CDR3 is CASSRTGGSDGYTF. The CDR3 region has the DNA TGTGCCAGCAGCCGGACAGGGGGCTCGGATGGCTACACCTTC.

This chain links TRBV29-1 with TRBJ1-2; D is possibly TRBD1 (5 bases). The CDR3 spans 13 residues. V lost 5 bases and J lost 0, with 10 bases in between. Germline lookup yields CDR1 SQVTM and CDR2 ANQGSEA. The CDR3 DNA reads TGCAGCGTTCCGGGACTTACTAACTATGGCTACACCTTC. Translation: CSVPGLTNYGYTF.

The chain combines TRBV28 with TRBJ2-1, with TRBD2 identical over 10 bases. Looked up from germline, CDR1 is MDHEN and CDR2 is SYDVKM. The junction had 6 bases not matched to a gene; V was cut back by 3 bases and J by 4 bases. This CDR3 has 16 residues. In DNA, the CDR3 is TGTGCCAGCAGTTTTCCGGGACTAGCGTTTTACAATGAGCAGTTCTTC. This translates into CASSFPGLAFYNEQFF.

The gene calls are TRBV5-8 and TRBJ2-1; 9 bases match TRBD2. Trimming removed 4 bases from V and 6 bases from J; junction bases left unmatched: 11. The CDR3 is made up of 16 amino acids. In germline, CDR1 is SGHTS, CDR2 YDEGEE. CDR3 loop: CASSDGRRGGFNEQFF. CDR3 nucleotides: TGTGCCAGCAGCGACGGGAGGCGGGGGGGCTTCAATGAGCAGTTCTTC. The variable domain in full, with the rest retrieved from reference TRBV5-8 and TRBJ2-1, is EAGVTQSPTHLIKTRGQQATLRCSPISGHTSVYWYQQALGLGLQFLLWYDEGEERNRGNFPPRFSGRQFPNYSSELNVNALELEDSALYLCASSDGRRGGFNEQFFGPGTRLTVL.

This chain uses TRBV10-1 with TRBJ2-7, with D perhaps matching TRBD1 (5 bases). V gave up 1 base and J gave up 2 bases, with 12 bases separating them. The CDR3 runs to 15 residues. Germline V gene data show CDR1 as WNHNN and CDR2 as SYGVQD (reference sequence). The DNA for the CDR3 is TGCGCCAGCAGTGAGTGGGGCATTCCGACCTACGAGCAGTACTTC. It encodes CASSEWGIPTYEQYF.

This clone was seen a single time. This chain connects TRBV28 to TRBJ1-4; no reliable D call. This CDR3 is built from 12 residues. V lost 5 bases and J 11 bases, leaving 12 bases between the germline ends. CDR1 and CDR2 from the germline V gene are MDHEN and SYDVKM. The CDR3 DNA sequence: TGTGCCAGCAGTACCCCACCGGGGAAACTGTTTTTT. Encoded protein: CASSTPPGKLFF.

This clone rates as medium-sized. The chain links TRBV6-6 to TRBJ2-1, with TRBD2 identical over 11 bases. Losses at the gene ends were 3 bases for V and 8 bases for J; bases not matched to a gene: 6. This CDR3 has 15 amino acids. Per the germline V gene, CDR1 is MNHNY and CDR2 is SVGAGI (reference sequence). The CDR3 sequence: CASSYMASGGYEQFF. Here the CDR3 DNA reads TGTGCCAGCAGTTATATGGCTAGCGGGGGGTATGAGCAGTTCTTC.

This clone was observed a few times. The CDR3 reads CASRMRLSAVSYNEQFF. DNA of the CDR3: TGTGCCAGCAGGATGCGCCTATCCGCGGTCTCCTACAATGAGCAGTTCTTC. The V and J genes are TRBV27 and TRBJ2-1; no firm D call. There are 17 residues in the CDR3. Trimming left V 6 bases short and J 0 bases short, with 18 bases between. CDR1 MNHEY and CDR2 SMNVEV come from the germline V gene (reference sequence).

This rearrangement joins TRBV18 to TRBJ2-5; TRBD2 matches at 9 bases. The germline CDR1 and CDR2 sequences are KGHSH and LQKENI. CDR3 size: 16 residues. V was clipped by 4 bases and J by 2 bases; unmatched bases: 8. In DNA, the CDR3 is TGTGCCAGCTCACGGGTTAGCGGGGGCCGGCAAGAGACCCAGTACTTC. Translation gives CASSRVSGGRQETQYF.

This clone was picked up one time. V gene TRBV2 combines with J gene TRBJ1-2; no clear D gene. Trimming pared 4 bases from V and 3 bases from J, leaving 12 bases between. This CDR3 comprises 14 residues. Germline CDR1 is SNHLY and CDR2 is FYNNEI. The CDR3 loop is CASSVRRRDYGYTF. Here the CDR3 DNA reads TGTGCCAGCAGTGTTAGAAGGCGGGACTATGGCTACACCTTC.

V gene TRBV9 combines with J gene TRBJ2-5; a possible D gene is TRBD1 (6 bases). The length of the CDR3 is 17 residues. CDR1 and CDR2 (germline): SGDLS, YYNGEE. Trimming left V 0 bases short and J 4 bases short, with 19 bases between. The CDR3 DNA follows: TGTGCCAGCAGCGTAGGGGCCTCTGGGACAACGGGAGAGACCCAGTACTTC. It translates to CASSVGASGTTGETQYF.

This chain uses TRBV11-2 with TRBJ1-1; TRBD1 matches at 7 bases. The CDR3 loop spans 13 amino acids. Germline CDR1 SGHAT, CDR2 FQNNGV. V gave up 5 bases and J gave up 10 bases; unmatched junction bases: 10. The CDR3 here is CASSGRGLGVAFF. As DNA, the CDR3 is TGTGCCAGCAGCGGCAGGGGGTTAGGCGTAGCTTTCTTT.

This clone has a handful of counts. The V gene is TRBV3-1 (or the pseudogene TRBV3-2), the J gene TRBJ2-1; D might be TRBD1 (6 bases). The germline V gene has CDR1 LGHDT and CDR2 YNNKEL (reference sequence). Trimming pared 4 bases from V and 8 bases from J, leaving 15 bases between. The CDR3 totals 14 residues. The CDR3 nucleotides are TGTGCCAGCAGCCGGAACCCGGGACACCATGAGCAGTTCTTC. Translating it yields CASSRNPGHHEQFF.